The 11 T cell receptor beta chains in this list originate from one sample, sequenced in a study of T cell responses to AZD1222 COVID-19 vaccine. Assay: immunoSEQ multiplex PCR; the TCRdb copy retains only in-frame clones and omits some. The sample records 150,000 or so clones, about nine tenths being singletons. The sample consisted of peripheral blood, taken on day 0 of AZD1222 vaccination. Every receptor here comes from an adult in good health.

The rearrangement links TRBV3-1 (or the pseudogene TRBV3-2) to TRBJ2-7, with a weak D call TRBD1 (5 bases). This CDR3 contains 13 residues. Germline assignment: CDR1 LGHDT and CDR2 YNNKEL (reference sequence). Trimming removed 2 bases from V and 10 bases from J, with 15 bases in between. As DNA, the CDR3 is TGTGCCAGCAGCCAATCGGACACAATTAAACAGTACTTC. It specifies CASSQSDTIKQYF.

CDR3 in DNA: TGTGCCATCAGCGGACAGGGGATGAACACTGAAGCTTTCTTT. Amino acids: CAISGQGMNTEAFF. The rearrangement uses TRBV10-3 and TRBJ1-1, with 9 bases that match TRBD1. The CDR3 extends over 14 amino acids. Germline CDR1 reads ENHRY; CDR2 reads SYGVKD. Trimming at V came to 6 bases and at J to 0 bases, leaving 2 bases not matched to a gene.

The chain uses TRBV2 and TRBJ2-7; 7 bases fit TRBD1. CDR1 is SNHLY and CDR2 is FYNNEI in the germline V gene. The CDR3 length is 16 residues. The trim removed 6 bases at V and 0 bases at J, leaving 11 bases unmatched. CDR3 region: CASSHYRGSLSYEQYF. The CDR3 DNA reads as TGTGCCAGCAGCCACTACAGGGGCTCCCTCTCCTACGAGCAGTACTTC.

This clone was seen a handful of times. The rearrangement links TRBV15 to TRBJ1-1, with D possibly matching TRBD1 (6 bases). CDR3 length: 14 residues. CDR1 LNHNV and CDR2 YYDKDF come from the germline V gene (reference sequence). Deletions cut 1 base from V and 0 bases from J, with 6 bases between. The CDR3 nucleotides read TGTGCCACCAGCAGAGGACAGGTGAACACTGAAGCTTTCTTT. This encodes CATSRGQVNTEAFF.

The chain has TRBV5-6 and TRBJ1-6; D gene unclear. Per germline, CDR1 SGHDT and CDR2 YYEEEE. Trimming pared 0 bases from V and 6 bases from J, leaving 13 bases between. The CDR3 sequence is 16 residues long. Here the CDR3 DNA reads TGTGCCAGCAGCTTGGACGGAAACAACGGTAATTCACCCCTCCACTTT. Translated, it gives CASSLDGNNGNSPLHF.

J is TRBJ1-1 and V is TRBV25-1; D gene uncertain. From germline, CDR1 is MGHDK and CDR2 SYGVNS. This CDR3 is built from 15 residues. V was trimmed by 8 bases and J by 0 bases, leaving 16 bases between them. The CDR3 protein is CASGTDSGVNTEAFF. The CDR3 DNA reads as TGTGCCAGCGGCACTGACTCGGGAGTGAACACTGAAGCTTTCTTT.

This chain links TRBV5-6 with TRBJ1-1, with TRBD1 identical over 7 bases. The length of the CDR3 is 15 residues. The J segment lost 1 base and the V segment lost 2 bases, leaving 5 bases of the junction unmatched. The germline V gene has CDR1 SGHDT and CDR2 YYEEEE. The CDR3 nucleotides read TGTGCCAGCAGCTTTCCGGGACAGCCGAACACTGAAGCTTTCTTT. Its protein is CASSFPGQPNTEAFF. Full variable domain (remainder filled in from reference TRBV5-6 and TRBJ1-1): DAGVTQSPTHLIKTRGQQVTLRCSPKSGHDTVSWYQQALGQGPQFIFQYYEEEERQRGNFPDRFSGHQFPNYSSELNVNALLLGDSALYLCASSFPGQPNTEAFFGQGTRLTVV.

The CDR3 sequence is CASSQGQAQGYGYTF. CDR3 nucleotide sequence: TGCGCCAGCAGCCAAGGACAGGCCCAAGGATATGGCTACACCTTC. The chain combines TRBV4-3 with TRBJ1-2, with D maybe TRBD1 (6 bases). Germline CDR1 reads LGHNA; CDR2 reads YSLEER. Trimming removed 1 base at V and 5 bases at J, with 14 bases between. The CDR3 has 15 residues.

This chain uses TRBV19 with TRBJ2-1, with TRBD1 identical over 7 bases. Per the germline V gene, CDR1 is LNHDA and CDR2 is SQIVND (reference sequence). This CDR3 spans 12 amino acids. V shed 10 bases and J 10 bases; nucleotides not matched to a gene: 10. This CDR3 reads CATQGDTGEQFF. DNA for the CDR3: TGTGCCACCCAGGGGGATACAGGGGAGCAGTTCTTC.

The chain recombines TRBV5-6 with TRBJ2-2; possibly TRBD1 for D (6 bases). The CDR3 is 15 amino acids. V lost 5 bases and J 1 base, leaving 12 bases between the germline ends. Germline V gives CDR1 SGHDT, CDR2 YYEEEE. CDR3 sequence reads: CASRGLGQNTGELFF. For the CDR3, the DNA is TGTGCCAGCAGAGGCCTGGGACAGAACACCGGGGAGCTGTTTTTT.

This chain connects TRBV7-2 to TRBJ1-1; D may be TRBD1 (5 bases). The V and J ends lost 5 bases and 5 bases respectively, with 12 bases between them. Germline V gene data show CDR1 as SGHTA and CDR2 as FQGNSA. This CDR3 contains 13 residues. This chain's CDR3 is CASSPQGRTEAFF. The CDR3 coding sequence is TGTGCCAGCAGCCCCCAGGGAAGGACTGAAGCTTTCTTT.